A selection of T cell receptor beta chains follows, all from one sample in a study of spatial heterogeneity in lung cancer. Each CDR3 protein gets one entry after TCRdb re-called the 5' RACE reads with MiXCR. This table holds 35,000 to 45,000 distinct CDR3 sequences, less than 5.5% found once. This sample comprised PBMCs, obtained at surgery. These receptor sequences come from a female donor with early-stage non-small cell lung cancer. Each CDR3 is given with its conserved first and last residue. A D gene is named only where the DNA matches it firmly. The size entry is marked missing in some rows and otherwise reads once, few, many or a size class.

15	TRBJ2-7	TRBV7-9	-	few	CASSEASSSRYEQYF	TGTGCCAGCAGCGAAGCCTCCTCATCCCGCTACGAGCAGTACTTC
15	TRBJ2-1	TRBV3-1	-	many	CASSLAKGHAGEQFF	TGTGCCAGCAGCCTTGCAAAAGGACACGCGGGTGAGCAGTTCTTC
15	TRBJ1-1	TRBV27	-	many	CASSLSMGRLTEAFF	TGTGCCAGCAGTTTATCGATGGGAAGGCTCACTGAAGCTTTCTTT
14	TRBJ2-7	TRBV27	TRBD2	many	CASRTRRAGGEQYF	TGTGCCAGCAGGACCCGCAGGGCGGGGGGCGAGCAGTACTTC
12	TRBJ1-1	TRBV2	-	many	CASSEGSPEAFF	TGTGCCAGCAGTGAGGGAAGCCCTGAAGCTTTCTTT
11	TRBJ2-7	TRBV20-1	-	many	CSAPGLDEQYF	TGCAGTGCTCCTGGACTCGACGAGCAGTACTTC
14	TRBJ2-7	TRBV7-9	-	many	CASSLDTARYEQYF	TGTGCCAGCAGCTTAGATACGGCCCGCTACGAGCAGTACTTC
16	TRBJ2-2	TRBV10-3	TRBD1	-	CAISEFRDRDVGELFF	TGTGCCATCAGTGAGTTCCGGGACAGGGATGTCGGGGAGCTGTTTTTT
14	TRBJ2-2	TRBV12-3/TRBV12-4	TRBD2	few	CASSLRGGTGELFF	TGTGCCAGCAGTTTACGCGGGGGCACCGGGGAGCTGTTTTTT
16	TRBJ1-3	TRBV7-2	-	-	CASSPIRGTAGNTIYF	TGTGCCAGCAGCCCCATAAGGGGAACGGCTGGAAACACCATATATTTT
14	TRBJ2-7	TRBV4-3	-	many	CASSQETAVYEQYF	TGCGCCAGCAGCCAAGAAACCGCGGTGTACGAGCAGTACTTC
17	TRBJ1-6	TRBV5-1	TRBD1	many	CASSLEQGDSYNSPLHF	TGCGCCAGCAGCTTGGAACAGGGGGACTCCTATAATTCACCCCTCCACTTT
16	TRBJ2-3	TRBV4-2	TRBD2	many	CASSPLGGGSTDTQYF	TGTGCCAGCAGCCCGCTCGGGGGGGGAAGCACAGATACGCAGTATTTT
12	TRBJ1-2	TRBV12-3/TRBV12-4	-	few	CASSPARGGYTF	TGTGCCAGCAGCCCAGCCAGGGGTGGCTACACCTTC
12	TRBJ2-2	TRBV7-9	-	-	CASSFRTGELFF	TGTGCCAGCAGCTTCCGCACCGGGGAGCTGTTTTTT
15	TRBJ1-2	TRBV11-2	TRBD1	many	CASSLMPGQRRGYTF	TGTGCCAGCAGCTTAATGCCGGGACAGAGGAGAGGCTACACCTTC
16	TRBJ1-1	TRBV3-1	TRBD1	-	CASSHPSRTGDTEAFF	TGTGCCAGCAGCCACCCTTCCCGGACAGGGGACACTGAAGCTTTCTTT
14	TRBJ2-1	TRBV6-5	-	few	CASSSTASYNEQFF	TGTGCCAGCAGTTCGACGGCCTCCTACAATGAGCAGTTCTTC
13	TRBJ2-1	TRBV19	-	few	CASSIGEGTEQFF	TGTGCCAGTAGTATCGGAGAAGGGACTGAGCAGTTCTTC
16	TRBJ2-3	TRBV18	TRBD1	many	CASSPLDRGGTDTQYF	TGTGCCAGCTCACCTCTAGACAGGGGTGGGACGGATACGCAGTATTTT
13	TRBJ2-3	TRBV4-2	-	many	CASSQEKEDTQYF	TGTGCCAGCAGCCAAGAAAAGGAAGATACGCAGTATTTT
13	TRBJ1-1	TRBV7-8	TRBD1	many	CASSLATGTEAFF	TGTGCCAGCAGCTTAGCGACAGGGACTGAAGCTTTCTTT
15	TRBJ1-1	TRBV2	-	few	CASSAAQGTSTEAFF	TGTGCCAGCAGCGCCGCCCAGGGGACGAGCACTGAAGCTTTCTTT
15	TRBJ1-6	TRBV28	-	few	CASSPGGSGDSPLHF	TGTGCCAGCAGCCCCGGGGGATCCGGGGATTCACCCCTCCACTTT
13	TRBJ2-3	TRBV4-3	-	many	CASSRGGTDTQYF	TGCGCCAGCAGCCGAGGGGGCACAGATACGCAGTATTTT
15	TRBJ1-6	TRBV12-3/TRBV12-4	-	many	CASRLQGSLGSPLHF	TGTGCCAGCAGACTCCAGGGGTCGTTAGGCTCACCCCTCCACTTT
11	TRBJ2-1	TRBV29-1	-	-	CSGSEDNEQFF	TGCAGCGGGAGCGAAGACAATGAGCAGTTCTTC
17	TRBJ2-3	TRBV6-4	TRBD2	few	CASSDSFGLADADTQYF	TGTGCCAGCAGTGACTCGTTCGGCCTAGCGGATGCAGATACGCAGTATTTT
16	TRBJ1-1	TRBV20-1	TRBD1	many	CSARTPGGRRYTEAFF	TGCAGTGCTAGGACCCCAGGGGGCCGGAGGTACACTGAAGCTTTCTTT
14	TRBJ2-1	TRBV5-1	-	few	CASSSGTFGNEQFF	TGCGCCAGCAGTTCCGGGACCTTCGGAAATGAGCAGTTCTTC
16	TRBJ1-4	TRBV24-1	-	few	CATSDLGEKPNEKLFF	TGTGCCACCAGTGACCTGGGGGAGAAGCCTAATGAAAAACTGTTTTTT
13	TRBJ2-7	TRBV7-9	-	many	CASSVGAIYEQYF	TGTGCCAGCAGCGTAGGGGCGATCTACGAGCAGTACTTC
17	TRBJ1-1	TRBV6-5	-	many	CASRPIFGGRRGNVAFF	TGTGCCAGCAGACCCATATTTGGGGGCCGGAGGGGTAATGTGGCTTTCTTT
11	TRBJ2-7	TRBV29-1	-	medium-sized	CSARSSYEQYF	TGCAGCGCCAGGAGCTCCTACGAGCAGTACTTC
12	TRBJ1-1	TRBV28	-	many	CVIGSPDTEAFF	TGCGTTATAGGGAGTCCGGACACTGAAGCTTTCTTT
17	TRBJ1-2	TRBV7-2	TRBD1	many	CASSVKDRGLSNYGYTF	TGTGCCAGCAGCGTAAAGGACAGGGGATTATCTAACTATGGCTACACCTTC
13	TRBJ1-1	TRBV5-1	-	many	CASSLGANTEAFF	TGCGCCAGCAGCTTGGGAGCGAACACTGAAGCTTTCTTT
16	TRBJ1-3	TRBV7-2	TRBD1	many	CASSPDRASSGNTIYF	TGTGCCAGCAGCCCGGACAGGGCGAGCTCTGGAAACACCATATATTTT
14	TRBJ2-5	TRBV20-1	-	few	CSAPPAPSQETQYF	TGCAGTGCCCCACCAGCTCCTTCGCAAGAGACCCAGTACTTC
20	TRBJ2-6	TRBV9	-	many	CASSVGGGGAVFAGANVLTF	TGTGCCAGCAGCGTAGGAGGAGGGGGCGCCGTATTTGCTGGGGCCAACGTCCTGACTTTC
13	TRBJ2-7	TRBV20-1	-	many	CSARATWGLEQYF	TGCAGTGCTAGGGCGACTTGGGGTCTCGAGCAGTACTTC
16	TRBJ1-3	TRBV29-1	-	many	CSVSFGSGVGGNTIYF	TGCAGCGTGTCCTTCGGGTCAGGGGTGGGTGGAAACACCATATATTTT
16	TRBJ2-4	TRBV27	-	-	CASSLVQALAKNIQYF	TGTGCCAGCAGTTTAGTGCAGGCACTAGCCAAAAACATTCAGTACTTC
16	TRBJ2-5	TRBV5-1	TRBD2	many	CASSPGLAGGRETQYF	TGCGCCAGCAGCCCGGGACTAGCGGGGGGGCGTGAGACCCAGTACTTC
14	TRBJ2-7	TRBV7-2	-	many	CASSFKTGPYEQYF	TGTGCCAGCAGCTTCAAGACGGGCCCCTACGAGCAGTACTTC
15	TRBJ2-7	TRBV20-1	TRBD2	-	CSALERTSGTYEQYF	TGCAGTGCCCTAGAACGGACTAGCGGGACGTACGAGCAGTACTTC
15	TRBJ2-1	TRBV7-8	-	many	CASSLSGPSYNEQFF	TGTGCCAGCAGCTTGTCCGGCCCTTCCTACAATGAGCAGTTCTTC
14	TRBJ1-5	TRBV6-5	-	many	CASSGGVSNQPQHF	TGTGCCAGCAGTGGGGGGGTTAGCAATCAGCCCCAGCATTTT
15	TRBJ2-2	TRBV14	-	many	CASSQVRGGTGELFF	TGTGCCAGCAGCCAAGTTCGGGGTGGCACCGGGGAGCTGTTTTTT
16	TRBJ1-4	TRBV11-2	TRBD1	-	CASSSGGPGLNEKLFF	TGTGCCAGCAGCTCAGGGGGTCCAGGGCTTAATGAAAAACTGTTTTTT
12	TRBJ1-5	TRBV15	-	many	CATSRDDQPQHF	TGTGCCACCAGCAGAGACGATCAGCCCCAGCATTTT
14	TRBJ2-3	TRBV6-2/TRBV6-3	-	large	CASLPGHSTDTQYF	TGTGCCAGCCTCCCGGGCCATAGCACAGATACGCAGTATTTT
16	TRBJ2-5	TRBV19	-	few	CANPRTEPDYQETQYF	TGTGCCAACCCACGGACGGAGCCAGATTACCAAGAGACCCAGTACTTC
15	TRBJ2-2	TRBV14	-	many	CASSQAPWGGGELFF	TGTGCCAGCAGCCAAGCACCTTGGGGTGGCGGGGAGCTGTTTTTT
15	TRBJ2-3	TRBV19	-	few	CASSIRGIGTDTQYF	TGTGCCAGTAGTATCAGGGGCATCGGCACAGATACGCAGTATTTT